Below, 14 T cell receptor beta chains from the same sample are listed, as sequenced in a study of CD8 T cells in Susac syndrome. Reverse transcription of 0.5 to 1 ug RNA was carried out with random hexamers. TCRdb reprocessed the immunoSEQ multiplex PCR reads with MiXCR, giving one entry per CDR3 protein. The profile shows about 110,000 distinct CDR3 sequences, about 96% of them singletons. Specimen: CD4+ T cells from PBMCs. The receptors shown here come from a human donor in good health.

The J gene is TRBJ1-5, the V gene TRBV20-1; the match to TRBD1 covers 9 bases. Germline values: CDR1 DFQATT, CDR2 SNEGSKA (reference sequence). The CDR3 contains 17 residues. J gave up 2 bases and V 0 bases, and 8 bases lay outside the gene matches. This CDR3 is CSARDRDRVVGNQPQHF. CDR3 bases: TGCAGTGCTAGAGACCGGGACAGGGTGGTTGGCAATCAGCCCCAGCATTTT.

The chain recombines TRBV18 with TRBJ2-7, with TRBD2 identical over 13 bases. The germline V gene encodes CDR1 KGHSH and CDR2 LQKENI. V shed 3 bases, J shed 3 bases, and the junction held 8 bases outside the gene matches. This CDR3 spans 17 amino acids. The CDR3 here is CASSPGTSGIMGYEQYF. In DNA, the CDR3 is TGTGCCAGCTCACCCGGGACTAGCGGGATCATGGGCTACGAGCAGTACTTC.

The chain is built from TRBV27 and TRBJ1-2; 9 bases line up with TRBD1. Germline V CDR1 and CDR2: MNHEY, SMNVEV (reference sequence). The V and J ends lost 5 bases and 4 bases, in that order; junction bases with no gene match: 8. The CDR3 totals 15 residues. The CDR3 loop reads CASSPRDRATYGYTF. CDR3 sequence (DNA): TGTGCCAGCAGTCCACGGGACAGGGCGACCTATGGCTACACCTTC.

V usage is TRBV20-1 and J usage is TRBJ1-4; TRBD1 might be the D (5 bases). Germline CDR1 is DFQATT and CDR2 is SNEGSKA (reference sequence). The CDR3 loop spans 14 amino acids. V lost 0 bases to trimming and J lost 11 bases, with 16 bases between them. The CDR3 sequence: CSAREPGTGRKLFF. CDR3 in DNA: TGCAGTGCTAGAGAGCCAGGGACTGGGCGCAAACTGTTTTTT.

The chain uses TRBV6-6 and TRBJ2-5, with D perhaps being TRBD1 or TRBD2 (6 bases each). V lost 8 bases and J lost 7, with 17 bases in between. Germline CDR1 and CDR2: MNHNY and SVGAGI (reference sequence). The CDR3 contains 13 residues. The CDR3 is CASSPEGESTQYF. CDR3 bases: TGTGCCAGCTCCCCGGAGGGGGAGTCGACCCAGTACTTC.

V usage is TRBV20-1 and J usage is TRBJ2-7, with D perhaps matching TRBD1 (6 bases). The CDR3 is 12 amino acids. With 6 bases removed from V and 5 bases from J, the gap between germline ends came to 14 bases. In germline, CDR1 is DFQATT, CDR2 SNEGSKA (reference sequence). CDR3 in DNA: TGCAGTGCCGAAACAGGGATCAACGAGCAGTACTTC. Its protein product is CSAETGINEQYF.

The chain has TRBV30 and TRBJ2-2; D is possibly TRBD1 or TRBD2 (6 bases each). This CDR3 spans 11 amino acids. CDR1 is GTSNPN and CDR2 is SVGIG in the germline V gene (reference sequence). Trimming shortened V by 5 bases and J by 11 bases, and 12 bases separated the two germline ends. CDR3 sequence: CAWGGHSELFF. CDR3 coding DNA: TGTGCCTGGGGGGGGCATTCTGAGCTGTTTTTT.

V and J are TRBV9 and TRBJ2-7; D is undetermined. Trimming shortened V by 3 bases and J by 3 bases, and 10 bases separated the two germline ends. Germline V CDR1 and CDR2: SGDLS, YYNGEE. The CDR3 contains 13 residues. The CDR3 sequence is CASSAPLDYEQYF. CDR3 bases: TGTGCCAGCAGCGCCCCCCTGGACTACGAGCAGTACTTC.

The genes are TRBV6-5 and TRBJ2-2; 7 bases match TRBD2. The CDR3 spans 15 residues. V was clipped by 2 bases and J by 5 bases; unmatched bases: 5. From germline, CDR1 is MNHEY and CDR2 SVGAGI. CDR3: CASSYLGTTTGELFF. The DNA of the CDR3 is TGTGCCAGCAGTTACCTAGGGACTACTACCGGGGAGCTGTTTTTT.

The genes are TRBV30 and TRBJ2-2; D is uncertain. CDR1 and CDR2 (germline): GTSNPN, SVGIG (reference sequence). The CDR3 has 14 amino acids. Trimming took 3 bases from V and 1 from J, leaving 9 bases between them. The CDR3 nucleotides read TGTGCCTGGAGGTACAGTGGGAACACCGGGGAGCTGTTTTTT. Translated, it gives CAWRYSGNTGELFF.

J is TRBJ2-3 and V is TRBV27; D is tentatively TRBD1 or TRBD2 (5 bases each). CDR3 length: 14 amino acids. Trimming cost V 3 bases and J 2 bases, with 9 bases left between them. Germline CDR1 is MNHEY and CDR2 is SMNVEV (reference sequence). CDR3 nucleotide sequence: TGTGCCAGCAGTTTGGGGGTGGCCACAGATACGCAGTATTTT. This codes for CASSLGVATDTQYF.

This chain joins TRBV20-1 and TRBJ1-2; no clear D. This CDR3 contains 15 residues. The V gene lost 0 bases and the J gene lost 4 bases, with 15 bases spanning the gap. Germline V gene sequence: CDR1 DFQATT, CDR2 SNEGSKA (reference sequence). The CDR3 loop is CSARDLGRLFYGYTF. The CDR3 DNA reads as TGCAGTGCTAGAGATCTAGGCAGGCTCTTCTATGGCTACACCTTC.

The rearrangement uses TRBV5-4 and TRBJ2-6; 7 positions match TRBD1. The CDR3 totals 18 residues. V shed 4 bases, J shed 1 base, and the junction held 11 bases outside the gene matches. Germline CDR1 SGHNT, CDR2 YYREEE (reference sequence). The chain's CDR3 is CASSLTGNPASGANVLTF. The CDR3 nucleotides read TGTGCCAGCAGCCTGACAGGGAACCCGGCGTCTGGGGCCAACGTCCTGACTTTC.

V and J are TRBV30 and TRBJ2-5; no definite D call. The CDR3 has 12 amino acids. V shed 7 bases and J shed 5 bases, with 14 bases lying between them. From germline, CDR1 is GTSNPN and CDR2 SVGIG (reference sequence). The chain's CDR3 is CALRGPGETQYF. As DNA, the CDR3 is TGTGCCTTGCGAGGACCCGGGGAGACCCAGTACTTC.